This T cell receptor beta chain is drawn from a study of low-dose radiotherapy and immunotherapy resistance in tumors. Study at large: Patients were treated with intravenous nivolumab at 240 mg every two weeks and were also dosed with ipilimumab at 1 mg/kg every six weeks.

This clonotype was seen ten or more times. The time point: before trial treatment. The study gave donors nivolumab, ipilimumab, aspirin, low-dose cyclophosphamide and low-dose radiotherapy. Qualifying patients carried advanced solid tumors devoid of tumor-infiltrating lymphocytes. The CDR3 is made up of 14 amino acids. V was cut by 1 base and J by 5 bases, with 11 bases left in between. Germline assignment: CDR1 LNHDA and CDR2 SQIVND (reference sequence). Gene-specific TRAV and TRBV primers were used for first-strand cDNA, covering alpha and beta chains. The authors amplified TCRs for about 20 PCR cycles with a constant-region primer and a V-primer adapter. TCRdb used MiXCR to reprocess the reads, holding one entry per CDR3 protein. In the table there are about 60,000 distinct CDR3 sequences, approximately 25% of which are singletons.

The chain is built from TRBV19 and TRBJ2-5; perhaps TRBD2 as D (5 bases). This clonotype was sampled from a male donor with prostate cancer. The starting material was PBMCs, obtained before treatment. As DNA, the CDR3 is TGTGCCAGTAGTATAGGCCGAGCGGAGGAGACCCAGTACTTC. Translating gives CASSIGRAEETQYF.